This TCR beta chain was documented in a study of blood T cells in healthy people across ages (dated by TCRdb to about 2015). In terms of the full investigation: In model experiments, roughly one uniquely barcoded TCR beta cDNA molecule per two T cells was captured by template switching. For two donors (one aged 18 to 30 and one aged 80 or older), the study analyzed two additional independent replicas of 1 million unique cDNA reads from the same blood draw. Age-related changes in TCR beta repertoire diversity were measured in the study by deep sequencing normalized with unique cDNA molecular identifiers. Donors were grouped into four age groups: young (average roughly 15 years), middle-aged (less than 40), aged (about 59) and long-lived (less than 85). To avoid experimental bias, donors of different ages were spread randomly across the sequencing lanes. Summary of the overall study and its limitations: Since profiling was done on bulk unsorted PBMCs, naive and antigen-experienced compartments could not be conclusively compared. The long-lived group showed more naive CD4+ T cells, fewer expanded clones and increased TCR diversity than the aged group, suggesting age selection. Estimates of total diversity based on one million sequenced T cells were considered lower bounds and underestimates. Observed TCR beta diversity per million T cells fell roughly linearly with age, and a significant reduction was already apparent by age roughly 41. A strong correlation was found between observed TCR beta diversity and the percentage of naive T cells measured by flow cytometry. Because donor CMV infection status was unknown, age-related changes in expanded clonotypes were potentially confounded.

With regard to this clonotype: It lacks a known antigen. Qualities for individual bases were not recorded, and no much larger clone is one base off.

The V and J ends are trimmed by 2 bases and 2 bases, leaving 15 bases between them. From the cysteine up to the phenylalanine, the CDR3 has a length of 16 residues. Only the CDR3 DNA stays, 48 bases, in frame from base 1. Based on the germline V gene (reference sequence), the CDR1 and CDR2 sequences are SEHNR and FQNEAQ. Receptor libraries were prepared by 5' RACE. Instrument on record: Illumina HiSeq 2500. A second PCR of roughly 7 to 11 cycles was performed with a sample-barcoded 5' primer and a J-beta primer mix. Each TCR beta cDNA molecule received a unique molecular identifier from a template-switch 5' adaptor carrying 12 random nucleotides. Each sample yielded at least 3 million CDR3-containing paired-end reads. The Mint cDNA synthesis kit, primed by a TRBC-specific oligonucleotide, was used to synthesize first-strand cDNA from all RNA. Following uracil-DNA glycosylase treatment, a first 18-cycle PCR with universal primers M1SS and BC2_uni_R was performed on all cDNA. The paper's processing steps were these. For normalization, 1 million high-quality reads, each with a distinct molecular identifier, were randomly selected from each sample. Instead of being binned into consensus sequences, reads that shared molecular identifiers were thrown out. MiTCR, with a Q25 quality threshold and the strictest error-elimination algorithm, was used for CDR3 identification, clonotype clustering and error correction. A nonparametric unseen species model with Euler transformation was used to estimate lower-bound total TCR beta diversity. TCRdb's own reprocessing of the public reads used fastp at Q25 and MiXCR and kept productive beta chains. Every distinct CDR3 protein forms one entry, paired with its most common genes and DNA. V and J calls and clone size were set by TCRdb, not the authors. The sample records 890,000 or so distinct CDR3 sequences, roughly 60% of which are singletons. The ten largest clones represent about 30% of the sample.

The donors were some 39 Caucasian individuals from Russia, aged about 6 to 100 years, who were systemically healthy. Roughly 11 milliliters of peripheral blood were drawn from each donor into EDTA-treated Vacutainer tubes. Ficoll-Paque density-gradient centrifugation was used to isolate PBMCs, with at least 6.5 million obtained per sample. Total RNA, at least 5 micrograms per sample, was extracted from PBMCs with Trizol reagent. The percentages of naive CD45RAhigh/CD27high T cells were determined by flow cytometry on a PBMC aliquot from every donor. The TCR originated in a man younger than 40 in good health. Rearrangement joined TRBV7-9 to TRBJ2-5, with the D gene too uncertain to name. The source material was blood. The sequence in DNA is TGTGCCAGCAGCTTAATAGTACAGATCAGGCAAGAGACCCAGTACTTC. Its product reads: CASSLIVQIRQETQYF.